Here is one TCR beta chain with its context. Its antigen is as yet unknown. Profiled with immunoSEQ multiplex PCR; TCRdb holds only in-frame clones, not every one. Of 20,000 to 30,000 clones listed, over 70% were seen once; the top ten hold approximately 9.5%. The sample is drawn from a study of T cells in localized non-small cell lung cancer. Study-wide findings and caveats: Exceeding tumor, uninvolved adjacent lung had the highest T cell clonality.

The trim removed 4 bases at V and 7 bases at J, leaving 9 bases unmatched. CDR3 length: 15 residues. The germline gives CDR1 SGHTA, CDR2 FQGTGA. The sequence derives from a man aged 35 to 70 with stage III squamous cell lung carcinoma. The V and J genes are TRBV7-3 and TRBJ2-1; 8 bases align to TRBD2. The material was peripheral blood, obtained before any cancer treatment. Here the CDR3 DNA reads TGTGCCAGCAGCTCAGGAGGAGCGGGGGAAAATGAGCAGTTCTTC. Amino acids: CASSSGGAGENEQFF.